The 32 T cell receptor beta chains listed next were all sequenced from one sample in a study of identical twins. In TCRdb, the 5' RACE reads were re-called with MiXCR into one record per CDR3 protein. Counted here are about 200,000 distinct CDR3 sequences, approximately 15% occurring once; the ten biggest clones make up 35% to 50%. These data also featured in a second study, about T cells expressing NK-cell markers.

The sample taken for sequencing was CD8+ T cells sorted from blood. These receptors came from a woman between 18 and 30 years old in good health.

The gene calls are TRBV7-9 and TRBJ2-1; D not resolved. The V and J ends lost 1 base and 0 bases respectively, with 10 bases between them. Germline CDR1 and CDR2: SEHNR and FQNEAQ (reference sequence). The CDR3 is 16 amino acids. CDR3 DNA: TGTGCCAGCAGCTTAGGTGCAGCTCCCTCCTACAATGAGCAGTTCTTC. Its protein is CASSLGAAPSYNEQFF.

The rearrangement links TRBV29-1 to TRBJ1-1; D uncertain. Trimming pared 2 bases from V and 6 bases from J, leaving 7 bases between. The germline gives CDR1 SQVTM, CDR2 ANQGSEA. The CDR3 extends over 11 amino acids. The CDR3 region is CSVELGAEAFF. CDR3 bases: TGCAGCGTTGAATTGGGCGCTGAAGCTTTCTTT.

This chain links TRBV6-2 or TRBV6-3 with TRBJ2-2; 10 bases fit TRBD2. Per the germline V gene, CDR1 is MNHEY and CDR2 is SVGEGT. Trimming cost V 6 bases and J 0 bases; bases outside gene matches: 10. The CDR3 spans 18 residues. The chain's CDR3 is CASSFSTSGMTNTGELFF. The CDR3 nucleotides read TGTGCCAGCAGCTTCTCAACTAGCGGGATGACGAACACCGGGGAGCTGTTTTTT.

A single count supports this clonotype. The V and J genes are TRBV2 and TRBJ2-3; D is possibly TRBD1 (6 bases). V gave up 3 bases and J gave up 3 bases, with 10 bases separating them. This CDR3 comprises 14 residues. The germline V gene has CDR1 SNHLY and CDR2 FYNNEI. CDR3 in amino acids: CASSDLGATDTQYF. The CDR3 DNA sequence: TGTGCCAGCAGTGACTTGGGGGCGACAGATACGCAGTATTTT.

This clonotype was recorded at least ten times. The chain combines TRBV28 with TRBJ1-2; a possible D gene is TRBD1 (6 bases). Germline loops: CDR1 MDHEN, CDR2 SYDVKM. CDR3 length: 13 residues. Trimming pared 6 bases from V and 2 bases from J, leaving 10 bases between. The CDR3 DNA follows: TGTGCCAGCAGACAGGGAGGAAACTATGGCTACACCTTC. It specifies CASRQGGNYGYTF.

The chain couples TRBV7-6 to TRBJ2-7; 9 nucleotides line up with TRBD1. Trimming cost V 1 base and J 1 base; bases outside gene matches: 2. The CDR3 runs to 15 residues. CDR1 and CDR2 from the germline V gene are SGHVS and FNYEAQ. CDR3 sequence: CASSLGQGGSYEQYF. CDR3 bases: TGTGCCAGCAGCTTAGGACAGGGGGGATCCTACGAGCAGTACTTC. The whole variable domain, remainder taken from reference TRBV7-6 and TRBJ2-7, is GAGVSQSPRYKVTKRGQDVALRCDPISGHVSLYWYRQALGQGPEFLTYFNYEAQQDKSGLPNDRFSAERPEGSISTLTIQRTEQRDSAMYRCASSLGQGGSYEQYFGPGTRLTVT.

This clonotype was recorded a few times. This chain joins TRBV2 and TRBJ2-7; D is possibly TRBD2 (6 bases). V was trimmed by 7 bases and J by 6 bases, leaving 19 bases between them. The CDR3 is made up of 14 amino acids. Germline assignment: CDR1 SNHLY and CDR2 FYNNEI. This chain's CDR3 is CASTGGHARGEQYF. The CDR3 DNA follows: TGTGCCAGCACCGGGGGTCACGCCCGCGGCGAGCAGTACTTC. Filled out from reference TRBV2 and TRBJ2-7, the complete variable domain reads EPEVTQTPSHQVTQMGQEVILRCVPISNHLYFYWYRQILGQKVEFLVSFYNNEISEKSEIFDDQFSVERPDGSNFTLKIRSTKLEDSAMYFCASTGGHARGEQYFGPGTRLTVT.

The CDR3 sequence: CASSLGEGLYEQYF. The CDR3 DNA follows: TGTGCCAGCAGCTTGGGAGAAGGGTTGTACGAGCAGTACTTC. The gene calls are TRBV5-6 and TRBJ2-7; D gene unclear. V gave up 0 bases and J gave up 4 bases, with 11 bases separating them. This CDR3 contains 14 residues. Looked up from germline, CDR1 is SGHDT and CDR2 is YYEEEE.

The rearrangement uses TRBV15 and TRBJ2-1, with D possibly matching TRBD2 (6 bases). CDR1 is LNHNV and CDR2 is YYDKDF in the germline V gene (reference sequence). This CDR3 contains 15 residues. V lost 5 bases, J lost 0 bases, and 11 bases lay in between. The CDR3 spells CATSGGLGSYNEQFF. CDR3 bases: TGTGCCACCAGCGGAGGGCTGGGCTCCTACAATGAGCAGTTCTTC.

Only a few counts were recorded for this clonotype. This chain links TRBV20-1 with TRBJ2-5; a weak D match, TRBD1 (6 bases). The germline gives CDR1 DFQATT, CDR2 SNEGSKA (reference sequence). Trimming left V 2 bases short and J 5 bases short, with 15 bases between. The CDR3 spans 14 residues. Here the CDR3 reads CSARSLGAGETQYF. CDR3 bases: TGCAGTGCTAGAAGTCTGGGGGCAGGGGAGACCCAGTACTTC.

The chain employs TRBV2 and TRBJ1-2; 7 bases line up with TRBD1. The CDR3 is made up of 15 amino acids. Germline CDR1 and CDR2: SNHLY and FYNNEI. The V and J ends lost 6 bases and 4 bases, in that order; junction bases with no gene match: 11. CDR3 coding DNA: TGTGCCAGCAGCACGAACTGGGACAGACGCTATGGCTACACCTTC. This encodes CASSTNWDRRYGYTF.

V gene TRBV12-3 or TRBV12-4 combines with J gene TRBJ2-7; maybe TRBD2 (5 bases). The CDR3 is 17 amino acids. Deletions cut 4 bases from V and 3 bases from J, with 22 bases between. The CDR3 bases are TGTGCCAGCAGTTCGCCCGGGGTCCCGAACCCAGTCTACGAGCAGTACTTC. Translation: CASSSPGVPNPVYEQYF.

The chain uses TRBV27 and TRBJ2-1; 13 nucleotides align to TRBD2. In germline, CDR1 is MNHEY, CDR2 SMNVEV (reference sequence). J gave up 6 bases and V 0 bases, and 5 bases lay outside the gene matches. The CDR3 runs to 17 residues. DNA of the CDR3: TGTGCCAGCAGTTTATCGCCCTGGACTAGCGGGGGCAATGAGCAGTTCTTC. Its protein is CASSLSPWTSGGNEQFF.

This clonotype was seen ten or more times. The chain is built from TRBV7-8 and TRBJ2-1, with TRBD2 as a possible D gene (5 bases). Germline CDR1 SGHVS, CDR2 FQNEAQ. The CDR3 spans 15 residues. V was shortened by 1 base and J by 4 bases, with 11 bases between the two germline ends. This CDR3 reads CASSLGFGIYNEQFF. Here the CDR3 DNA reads TGTGCCAGCAGCTTAGGGTTCGGGATATACAATGAGCAGTTCTTC. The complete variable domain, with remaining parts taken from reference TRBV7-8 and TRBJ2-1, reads GAGVSQSPRYKVAKRGQDVALRCDPISGHVSLFWYQQALGQGPEFLTYFQNEAQLDKSGLPSDRFFAERPEGSVSTLKIQRTQQEDSAVYLCASSLGFGIYNEQFFGPGTRLTVL.

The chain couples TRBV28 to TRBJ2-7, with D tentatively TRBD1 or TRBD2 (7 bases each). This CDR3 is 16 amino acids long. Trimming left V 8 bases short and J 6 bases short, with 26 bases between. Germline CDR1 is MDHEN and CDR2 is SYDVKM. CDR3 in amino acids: CASSRGALADLFEQYF. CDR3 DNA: TGTGCCAGCTCCAGGGGGGCCCTAGCGGACCTCTTCGAGCAGTACTTC.

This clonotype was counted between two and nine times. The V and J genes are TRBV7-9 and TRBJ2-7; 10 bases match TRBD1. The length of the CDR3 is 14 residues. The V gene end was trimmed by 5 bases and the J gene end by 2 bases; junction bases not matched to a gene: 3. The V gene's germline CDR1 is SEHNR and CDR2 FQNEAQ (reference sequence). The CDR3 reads CASSVGQGAYEQYF. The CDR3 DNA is TGTGCCAGCAGCGTCGGACAGGGGGCCTACGAGCAGTACTTC.

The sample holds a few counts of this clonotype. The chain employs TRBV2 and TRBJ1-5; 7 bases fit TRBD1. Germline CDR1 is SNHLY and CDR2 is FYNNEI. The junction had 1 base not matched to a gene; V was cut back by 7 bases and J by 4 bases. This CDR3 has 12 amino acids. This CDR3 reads CASMTGNQPQHF. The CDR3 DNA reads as TGTGCCAGCATGACAGGGAATCAGCCCCAGCATTTT.

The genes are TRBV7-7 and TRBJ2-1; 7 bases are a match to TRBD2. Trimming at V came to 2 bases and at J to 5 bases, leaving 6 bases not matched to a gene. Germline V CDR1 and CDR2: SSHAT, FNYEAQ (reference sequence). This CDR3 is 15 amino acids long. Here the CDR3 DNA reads TGTGCCAGCAGCTTATCATTGGGGACTAACAATGAGCAGTTCTTC. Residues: CASSLSLGTNNEQFF.

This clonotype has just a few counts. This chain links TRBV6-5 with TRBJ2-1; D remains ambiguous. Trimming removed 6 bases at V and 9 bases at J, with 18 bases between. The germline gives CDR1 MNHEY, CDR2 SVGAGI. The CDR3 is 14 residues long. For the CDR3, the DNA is TGTGCCAGCAGATTACGGGCCCTAGGGATTGAGCAGTTCTTC. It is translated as CASRLRALGIEQFF.

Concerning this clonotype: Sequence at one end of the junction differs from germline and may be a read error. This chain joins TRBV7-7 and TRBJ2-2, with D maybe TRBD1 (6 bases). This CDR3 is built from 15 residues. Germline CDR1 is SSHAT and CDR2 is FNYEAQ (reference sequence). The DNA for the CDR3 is TGTGCTAGCAGCTTGGACCAGGGGTTGGCCGGGGAGCTGTTTTTT. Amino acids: CASSLDQGLAGELFF.

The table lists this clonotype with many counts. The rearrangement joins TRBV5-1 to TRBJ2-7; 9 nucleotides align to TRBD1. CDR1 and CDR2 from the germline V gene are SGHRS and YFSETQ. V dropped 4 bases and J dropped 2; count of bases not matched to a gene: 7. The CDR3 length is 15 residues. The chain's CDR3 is CASSIRDRDAYEQYF. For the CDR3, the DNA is TGCGCCAGCAGCATAAGGGACAGGGACGCCTACGAGCAGTACTTC.

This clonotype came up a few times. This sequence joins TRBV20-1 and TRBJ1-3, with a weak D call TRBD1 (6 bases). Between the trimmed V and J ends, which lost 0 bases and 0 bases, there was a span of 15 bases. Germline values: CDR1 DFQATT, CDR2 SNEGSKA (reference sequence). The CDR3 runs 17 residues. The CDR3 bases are TGCAGTGCTAGAGACCTAAAACAGGGTTTCTCTGGAAACACCATATATTTT. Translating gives CSARDLKQGFSGNTIYF.

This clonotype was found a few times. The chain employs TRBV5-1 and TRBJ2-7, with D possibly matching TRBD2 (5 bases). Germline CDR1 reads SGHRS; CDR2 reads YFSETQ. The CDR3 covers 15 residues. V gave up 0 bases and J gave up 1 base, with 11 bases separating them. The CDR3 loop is CASSLVDGGSYEQYF. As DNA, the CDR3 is TGCGCCAGCAGCTTGGTGGACGGCGGGTCCTACGAGCAGTACTTC.

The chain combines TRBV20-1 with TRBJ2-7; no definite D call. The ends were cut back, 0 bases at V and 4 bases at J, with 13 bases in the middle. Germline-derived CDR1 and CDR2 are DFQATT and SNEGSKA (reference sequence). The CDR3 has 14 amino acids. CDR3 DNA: TGCAGTGCTAGAGACTCCTCTTCCTATTACGAGCAGTACTTC. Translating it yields CSARDSSSYYEQYF.

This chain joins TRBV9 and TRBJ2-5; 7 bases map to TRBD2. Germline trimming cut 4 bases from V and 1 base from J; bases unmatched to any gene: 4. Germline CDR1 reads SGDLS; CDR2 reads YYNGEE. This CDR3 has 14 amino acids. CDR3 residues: CASSQSGGQETQYF. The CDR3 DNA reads TGTGCCAGCAGCCAGTCGGGGGGCCAAGAGACCCAGTACTTC.

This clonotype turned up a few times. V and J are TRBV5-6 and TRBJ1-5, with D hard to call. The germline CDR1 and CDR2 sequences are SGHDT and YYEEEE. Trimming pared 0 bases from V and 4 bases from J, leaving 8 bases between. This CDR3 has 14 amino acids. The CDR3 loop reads CASSLAVSNQPQHF. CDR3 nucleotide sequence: TGTGCCAGCAGCTTGGCGGTGAGTAATCAGCCCCAGCATTTT.

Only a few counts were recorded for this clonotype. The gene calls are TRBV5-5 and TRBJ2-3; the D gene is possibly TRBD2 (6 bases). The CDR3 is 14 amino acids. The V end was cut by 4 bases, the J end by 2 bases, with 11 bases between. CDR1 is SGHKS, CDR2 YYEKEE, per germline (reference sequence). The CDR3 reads CASSEGLNTDTQYF. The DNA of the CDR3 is TGTGCCAGCAGCGAGGGACTCAACACAGATACGCAGTATTTT.

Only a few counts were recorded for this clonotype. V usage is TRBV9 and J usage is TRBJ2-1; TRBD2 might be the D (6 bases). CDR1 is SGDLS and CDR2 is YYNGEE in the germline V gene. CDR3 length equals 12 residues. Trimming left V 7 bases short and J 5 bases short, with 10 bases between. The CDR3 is CASSGTDNEQFF. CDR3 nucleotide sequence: TGTGCCAGCTCTGGGACTGACAATGAGCAGTTCTTC.

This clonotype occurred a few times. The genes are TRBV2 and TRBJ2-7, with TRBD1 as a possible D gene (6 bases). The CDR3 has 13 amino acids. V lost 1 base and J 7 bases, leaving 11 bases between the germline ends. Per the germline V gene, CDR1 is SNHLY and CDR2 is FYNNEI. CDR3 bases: TGTGCCAGCAGTGAAGAGACAGGCTGGGAGCAGTACTTC. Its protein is CASSEETGWEQYF.

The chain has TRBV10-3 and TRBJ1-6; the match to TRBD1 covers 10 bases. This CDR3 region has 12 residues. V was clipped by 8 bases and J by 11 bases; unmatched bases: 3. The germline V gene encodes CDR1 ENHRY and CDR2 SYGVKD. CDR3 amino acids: CAIRDRGTPLHF. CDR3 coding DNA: TGTGCCATCCGGGACAGGGGTACACCCCTCCACTTT.

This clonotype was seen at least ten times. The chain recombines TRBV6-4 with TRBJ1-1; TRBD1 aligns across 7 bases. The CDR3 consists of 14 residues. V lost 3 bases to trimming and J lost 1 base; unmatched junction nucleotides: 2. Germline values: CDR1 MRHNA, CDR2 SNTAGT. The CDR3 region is CASSETGENTEAFF. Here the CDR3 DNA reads TGTGCCAGCAGTGAAACAGGGGAGAACACTGAAGCTTTCTTT.

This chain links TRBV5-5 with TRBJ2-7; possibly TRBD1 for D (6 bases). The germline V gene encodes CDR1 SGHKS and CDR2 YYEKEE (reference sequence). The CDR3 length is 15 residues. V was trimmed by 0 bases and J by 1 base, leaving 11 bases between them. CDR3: CASSLVQGYSYEQYF. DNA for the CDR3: TGTGCCAGCAGCTTGGTGCAGGGGTATTCCTACGAGCAGTACTTC.